This record concerns one T cell receptor (beta chain) sequence. Its antigen is currently unknown. The entry originates in a study of shared clonotypes between healthy human individuals. Study-level information: The study used three CD4 naive, three CD4 memory, two CD8 naive and one CD8 memory plate per donor. The study, taken as a whole, reports: It was observed that 4% to 6% of naive CD4 clonotypes were shared across a handful of donors. Sequencing depth was a factor that was expected to affect clonotype sharing among donors.

Clones were read by immunoSEQ multiplex PCR, and TCRdb kept only the in-frame ones, dropping some. The table shows some 1.5 million clones, with roughly 96% occurring only once. Trimming cost V 1 base and J 4 bases, with 13 bases left between them. Per germline, CDR1 SGHTA and CDR2 FQGNSA. The CDR3 loop spans 15 amino acids. The TCR was taken from a man younger than 45 in good health. The sequenced sample was naive CD4+ T cells sorted from blood. The sample's subset: CD45RA+ positively selected. The V gene is TRBV7-2, the J gene TRBJ1-2; perhaps TRBD1 as D (6 bases). The chain's CDR3 is CASSLGPGEGYGYTF. In nucleotides, the CDR3 is TGTGCCAGCAGCTTAGGCCCAGGGGAGGGCTATGGCTACACCTTC.